This record covers a single TCR beta chain. Its specificity is not known. The sample originates from a study of cytomegalovirus exposure and HLA in healthy donors. Findings and caveats of the study: As confirmed in vitro, a few CMV-associated chains were specific for CMV antigens. Diagnosis of cytomegalovirus status made by the classifier reportedly showed high specificity and sensitivity. 150 to 200 TCR beta chains were listed as cytomegalovirus-associated.

The donors were members of the approximately 130-subject validation cohort (separate from the 666-subject first cohort). Assay used: immunoSEQ multiplex PCR; TCRdb lists only in-frame clones, some missing. Altogether under 150,000 clones are present, about 86% being singletons, with the ten largest covering almost 8%. What was sequenced was PBMCs. This sequence originates from a woman aged 18 to 35 in good health and CMV-seropositive.

The CDR3 DNA sequence: TGTGCCAGCAGCCCTATGGAGCGACGGTCCTACGAGCAGTACTTC. Its protein is CASSPMERRSYEQYF. The chain carries TRBV5-4 and TRBJ2-7; no definite D call. Trimming took 4 bases from V and 1 from J, leaving 15 bases between them. Germline CDR1 and CDR2: SGHNT and YYREEE (reference sequence). This CDR3 region has 15 residues.